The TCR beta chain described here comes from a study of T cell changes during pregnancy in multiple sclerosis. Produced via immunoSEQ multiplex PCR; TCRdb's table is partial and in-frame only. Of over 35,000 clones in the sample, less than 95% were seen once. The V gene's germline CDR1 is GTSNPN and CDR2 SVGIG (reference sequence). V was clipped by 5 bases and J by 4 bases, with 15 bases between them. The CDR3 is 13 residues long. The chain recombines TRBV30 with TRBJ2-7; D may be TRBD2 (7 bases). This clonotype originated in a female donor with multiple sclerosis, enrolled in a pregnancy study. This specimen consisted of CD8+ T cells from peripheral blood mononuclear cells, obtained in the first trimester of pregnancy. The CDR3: CAWESGDMYEQYF. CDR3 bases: TGTGCCTGGGAGAGCGGGGACATGTACGAGCAGTACTTC.